This entry describes one T cell receptor beta chain. What it binds is not known. Assay used: immunoSEQ multiplex PCR; TCRdb lists only in-frame clones, some missing. The data contain around 32,000 clones, around 76% of them seen just once; the ten biggest clones take up about 0.65%. Germline lookup yields CDR1 SGHKS and CDR2 YYEKEE (reference sequence). The V end lost 4 bases, the J end lost 4 bases, and 15 bases lay between the germline ends. The CDR3 has 15 amino acids. This specimen comes from a study of memory CD4+ T cells and cytomegalovirus serostatus. Study outcomes and limitations: Of 150 to 200 reported CMV TCRbeta sequences, about 70 were found in memory CD4+ repertoires.

Single viable CD3+CD4+CD8-CD45RO+ cells were sorted as the memory CD4+ T cells. This receptor was obtained from an adult in good health and CMV-seronegative. Some clones in this sample may be carry-over from other donors' samples. V gene TRBV5-5 combines with J gene TRBJ1-5; a possible D gene is TRBD1 (5 bases). The sample consisted of memory CD4+ T cells from blood. CDR3 region: CASSGGAGENQPQHF. CDR3 bases: TGTGCCAGCAGCGGAGGCGCGGGGGAGAATCAGCCCCAGCATTTT.